Below are 8 T cell receptor beta chains sequenced from a single sample in a study of T cell responses to AZD1222 COVID-19 vaccine. The method was immunoSEQ multiplex PCR; TCRdb's version includes in-frame clones alone and lacks a portion of them. The sample includes 150,000 to 200,000 clones, 75% to 95% seen only once; the top ten take under 5%. This specimen consisted of peripheral blood, obtained on day 0 of AZD1222 vaccination. The receptors were sampled from an adult in good health.

This rearrangement joins TRBV6-1 to TRBJ1-1, with 8 bases lining up with TRBD1. Trimming cost V 1 base and J 7 bases; bases outside gene matches: 8. Germline V gives CDR1 MNHNS, CDR2 SASEGT. The CDR3 contains 15 residues. CDR3 protein: CASSEVWAGGLEAFF. Here the CDR3 DNA reads TGTGCCAGCAGTGAAGTTTGGGCAGGGGGCCTTGAAGCTTTCTTT.

This chain joins TRBV5-5 and TRBJ2-7; 7 positions match TRBD2. The CDR3 loop spans 13 amino acids. The germline CDR1 and CDR2 sequences are SGHKS and YYEKEE (reference sequence). With V trimmed by 3 bases and J by 5 bases, 5 bases remained unmatched. This chain's CDR3 is CASSSGGRDEQYF. The CDR3 coding sequence is TGTGCCAGCAGCTCCGGAGGGAGGGACGAGCAGTACTTC.

This chain joins TRBV11-3 and TRBJ2-7; 7 bases agree with TRBD1. In germline, CDR1 is SGHNT, CDR2 YENEEA. The CDR3 contains 18 residues. V lost 5 bases and J lost 2; bases outside the gene matches: 18. CDR3 loop: CASSPGVPSGTETYEQYF. For the CDR3, the DNA is TGTGCCAGCAGCCCAGGGGTACCCTCCGGGACAGAAACCTACGAGCAGTACTTC.

A single count supports this clone. V usage is TRBV24-1 and J usage is TRBJ2-2; no clear D gene. This CDR3 is 15 amino acids long. Trimming cost V 4 bases and J 3 bases, with 11 bases left between them. CDR1 is KGHDR, CDR2 SFDVKD, per germline. Written as DNA, the CDR3 is TGTGCCACCAGTGACCCCGGGCTGGACACCGGGGAGCTGTTTTTT. Translated: CATSDPGLDTGELFF.

The rearrangement links TRBV5-5 to TRBJ1-5; no clear D. The CDR3 extends over 13 amino acids. The germline gives CDR1 SGHKS, CDR2 YYEKEE (reference sequence). V was shortened by 6 bases and J by 3 bases, with 10 bases between the two germline ends. The CDR3 DNA is TGTGCCAGCACCCGGTCTCCCAATCAGCCCCAGCATTTT. It specifies CASTRSPNQPQHF.

This chain links TRBV5-6 with TRBJ1-1; TRBD1 matches at 9 bases. CDR1 SGHDT and CDR2 YYEEEE come from the germline V gene. This CDR3 has 12 amino acids. Trimming at V came to 5 bases and at J to 11 bases, leaving 7 bases not matched to a gene. The CDR3 protein is CASSSGTGQAFF. The CDR3 nucleotides read TGTGCCAGCAGTTCCGGGACAGGGCAGGCTTTCTTT. Variable domain in full (rest from reference TRBV5-6 and TRBJ1-1): DAGVTQSPTHLIKTRGQQVTLRCSPKSGHDTVSWYQQALGQGPQFIFQYYEEEERQRGNFPDRFSGHQFPNYSSELNVNALLLGDSALYLCASSSGTGQAFFGQGTRLTVV.

This clone was observed a single time. A junction boundary mismatches the germline segment, possibly from a read error. This rearrangement joins TRBV27 to TRBJ2-5; D remains ambiguous. The germline V gene encodes CDR1 MNHEY and CDR2 SMNVEV (reference sequence). The CDR3 spans 14 residues. CDR3 nucleotide sequence: TGTGCCAGCTGTTTTCTCGGTGACCAAGAGACCCAGTACTTC. Its translation is CASCFLGDQETQYF.

The chain employs TRBV28 and TRBJ1-4, with D unclear. Germline V gene sequence: CDR1 MDHEN, CDR2 SYDVKM. V gave up 7 bases and J gave up 0 bases, with 12 bases separating them. The CDR3 is 15 residues long. The CDR3 reads CASKGTVATNEKLFF. The CDR3 DNA reads as TGTGCCAGCAAGGGTACAGTCGCAACTAATGAAAAACTGTTTTTT.